Below are 12 T cell receptor beta chains sequenced from a single sample in a study of T cell repertoires in cytomegalovirus infection. Each CDR3 protein gets one entry after TCRdb re-called the reads with MiXCR. The table has 200,000 to 300,000 distinct CDR3 sequences, roughly 9.1% seen once; the top ten hold over 12%. Sequenced: PBMCs. The receptors here all came from a human donor in good health (CMV status not recorded). Some clones in this sample may be carry-over from other donors' samples.

This clonotype showed up just a few times. V and J are TRBV5-1 and TRBJ2-3; D uncertain. V gave up 2 bases and J gave up 1 base, with 11 bases separating them. The CDR3 covers 15 residues. Germline lookup yields CDR1 SGHRS and CDR2 YFSETQ. The CDR3 DNA follows: TGCGCCAGCAGCTTAACTATCCTACGCACAGATACGCAGTATTTT. Amino acids: CASSLTILRTDTQYF.

This clonotype was seen ten or more times. The rearrangement uses TRBV12-3 or TRBV12-4 and TRBJ1-2; 9 nucleotides line up with TRBD1. The trim removed 7 bases at V and 10 bases at J, leaving 7 bases unmatched. The CDR3 is 12 residues long. For the CDR3, the DNA is TGTGCCAGCACCGGGACAGGGTTGGACTACACCTTC. Translation gives CASTGTGLDYTF.

This clonotype showed up many times. The chain employs TRBV7-2 and TRBJ1-5; possible D gene TRBD1, 6 bases. CDR3 length: 15 residues. The V end was cut by 0 bases, the J end by 1 base, with 7 bases between. Germline CDR1 SGHTA, CDR2 FQGNSA. The CDR3 DNA is TGTGCCAGCAGCTTAGCCGGGACAAGCAATCAGCCCCAGCATTTT. Translation gives CASSLAGTSNQPQHF.

The chain combines TRBV7-6 with TRBJ2-7; 7 positions agree with TRBD1. Germline-derived CDR1 and CDR2 are SGHVS and FNYEAQ. The CDR3 runs to 16 residues. With 2 bases clipped from V and 0 bases from J, the junction kept 7 bases outside the gene matches. The CDR3 DNA reads TGTGCCAGCAGCTTATCAACAGGGGACGTCTCCTACGAGCAGTACTTC. It yields the protein CASSLSTGDVSYEQYF.

Concerning this clonotype itself: Possible read error: a much larger clone is one base away. This sequence joins TRBV7-2 and TRBJ1-3; D unclear. Trimming took off 4 bases at V and 0 bases at J, with 7 bases between the two ends. This CDR3 has 14 residues. Germline V lookup: CDR1 SGHTA, CDR2 FQGNSA. This CDR3 is CTSSYDPSGNTIYF. The CDR3 coding sequence is TGTACCAGCAGCTATGACCCCTCTGGAAACACCATATATTTT.

This clonotype was detected many times. V gene TRBV12-3 or TRBV12-4 combines with J gene TRBJ2-3; possibly TRBD2 for D (6 bases). Trimming stripped 6 bases from V and 5 bases from J, with 15 bases between. This CDR3 spans 14 amino acids. The CDR3 nucleotides are TGTGCCAGCAGCTATAGCGGAGCCCTAGATACGCAGTATTTT. Translating gives CASSYSGALDTQYF.

This clonotype was picked up a small number of times. The rearrangement uses TRBV7-9 and TRBJ1-6, with D possibly TRBD1 on 6 matching bases. This CDR3 has 14 amino acids. Germline V gene data show CDR1 as SEHNR and CDR2 as FQNEAQ (reference sequence). The V and J ends lost 5 bases and 7 bases respectively, with 12 bases between them. The CDR3 loop reads CASSQDSPNSPLHF. Here the CDR3 DNA reads TGTGCCAGCAGCCAGGACAGCCCAAATTCACCCCTCCACTTT.

CDR3 nucleotides: TGCGCCAGCAGCACGACCGGGACAGGGGCCACTGAAGCTTTCTTT. Protein: CASSTTGTGATEAFF. The chain combines TRBV5-1 with TRBJ1-1, with TRBD1 matching over 10 bases. This CDR3 has 15 amino acids. CDR1 and CDR2 from the germline V gene are SGHRS and YFSETQ. V trimming: 4 bases; J trimming: 4 bases; junction bases outside the gene matches: 7. Full variable domain (rest looked up from reference TRBV5-1 and TRBJ1-1): KAGVTQTPRYLIKTRGQQVTLSCSPISGHRSVSWYQQTPGQGLQFLFEYFSETQRNKGNFPGRFSGRQFSNSRSEMNVSTLELGDSALYLCASSTTGTGATEAFFGQGTRLTVV.

Ten or more counts support this clonotype. This rearrangement joins TRBV7-8 to TRBJ1-1; the D is unclear. V lost 5 bases to trimming and J lost 0 bases, with 16 bases between them. Germline-derived CDR1 and CDR2 are SGHVS and FQNEAQ. The CDR3 has 16 amino acids. The CDR3 protein is CASSRRASSMNTEAFF. In nucleotides, the CDR3 is TGTGCCAGCAGCCGAAGGGCCTCGTCCATGAACACTGAAGCTTTCTTT. Full variable domain (missing parts from reference TRBV7-8 and TRBJ1-1): GAGVSQSPRYKVAKRGQDVALRCDPISGHVSLFWYQQALGQGPEFLTYFQNEAQLDKSGLPSDRFFAERPEGSVSTLKIQRTQQEDSAVYLCASSRRASSMNTEAFFGQGTRLTVV.

Ten or more counts support this clonotype. The rearrangement uses TRBV11-2 and TRBJ2-2, with unresolved D. Trimming cost V 6 bases and J 3 bases, with 8 bases left between them. The germline CDR1 and CDR2 sequences are SGHAT and FQNNGV. This CDR3 is 13 amino acids long. The CDR3 DNA reads TGTGCCAGCAGTCGGGCGGACACCGGGGAGCTGTTTTTT. It translates to CASSRADTGELFF.

This clonotype showed up many times. The CDR3 spells CASSPDPMIEQYF. The DNA of the CDR3 is TGTGCCAGCAGTCCGGACCCGATGATAGAGCAGTACTTC. J is TRBJ2-7 and V is TRBV7-2; D is unresolved. This CDR3 has 13 amino acids. Trimming stripped 6 bases from V and 7 bases from J, with 16 bases between. The V gene's germline CDR1 is SGHTA and CDR2 FQGNSA. Together with reference TRBV7-2 and TRBJ2-7, the CDR3 gives the full variable domain: GAGVSQSPSNKVTEKGKDVELRCDPISGHTALYWYRQSLGQGLEFLIYFQGNSAPDKSGLPSDRFSAERTGGSVSTLTIQRTQQEDSAVYLCASSPDPMIEQYFGPGTRLTVT.

V is TRBV7-6 and J is TRBJ1-1; no clear D gene. Germline V CDR1 and CDR2: SGHVS, FNYEAQ. Trimming left V 2 bases short and J 1 base short, with 8 bases between. This CDR3 has 14 amino acids. For the CDR3, the DNA is TGTGCCAGCAGCTTATTCTCCGCGAACACTGAAGCTTTCTTT. Amino acid sequence: CASSLFSANTEAFF.